The clone carrying this T cell receptor (beta chain) has a count of ten or more. What it binds is unknown. This record belongs to a study of Graves' ophthalmopathy and Graves' hyperthyroidism. Looking at the study overall: Blood was drawn at initial diagnosis, before any treatment. Findings of the study overall: Sensitivity reached 87.88% and specificity about 81% for a 13-signature model separating ophthalmopathy from stable hyperthyroidism. Most expanded clonotypes in thyroid above 0.001 frequency also showed up in blood.

The CDR3 runs 14 residues. Trimming took 4 bases from V and 5 from J; bases not matched to a gene: 5. Per germline, CDR1 MNHEY and CDR2 SMNVEV (reference sequence). RNA transcripts were the template, and TCR beta CDR3 regions were amplified from them. Following a first-round RT-PCR that used HTBI primers, a second-round multiplex PCR was carried out. TCRdb recomputed calls from the multiplex PCR reads with MiXCR, one row per CDR3 protein. The sample yields about 620,000 distinct CDR3 sequences, approximately 22% seen once. Sequenced input: peripheral blood. This clonotype was sampled from a woman aged 18-29 years with stable Graves' hyperthyroidism. Some clones in this sample may be carry-over from other donors' samples. The genes are TRBV27 and TRBJ2-7; 10 bases are a match to TRBD1. For the CDR3, the DNA is TGTGCCAGCAGTTGGATAGGGACAGGGGACGAGCAGTACTTC. As protein: CASSWIGTGDEQYF.